This TCR beta chain is drawn from a study of technical replicates of blood from a handful of donors. V lost 2 bases and J 1 base, leaving 7 bases between the germline ends. CDR1 and CDR2 (germline): LNHDA, SQIVND (reference sequence). CDR3 size: 14 residues. The table came from immunoSEQ multiplex PCR; TCRdb's copy has only in-frame clones and leaves some out. The data show about 50,000 clones, with more than 95% seen just once and 0.39% held by the top ten. The sample comprised T cells isolated from PBMCs. The receptor was derived from a human donor in good health. This sequence joins TRBV19 and TRBJ2-3, with D maybe TRBD2 (5 bases). In DNA, the CDR3 is TGTGCCAGTAGTATACGTAGCGGCACAGATACGCAGTATTTT. As protein: CASSIRSGTDTQYF.